Below are 20 T cell receptor beta chains sequenced from a single sample in a study of cytomegalovirus exposure and HLA in healthy donors. PCR employed 60 Vbeta and 13 Jbeta primers. Measured with immunoSEQ multiplex PCR; TCRdb has only the in-frame clones, and not every one. The sample contains more than 150,000 clones, 77% of which appear only once. Sequences were obtained from PBMCs. These receptors were obtained from a man between 18 and 35 years old in good health and CMV-seronegative.

This clone has only one observation. The CDR3 here is CASSFLRTGTGANVLTF. CDR3 in DNA: TGTGCCAGCAGCTTTCTCCGGACAGGGACTGGGGCCAACGTCCTGACTTTC. The chain recombines TRBV11-2 with TRBJ2-6; 8 nucleotides agree with TRBD1. The CDR3 length is 17 residues. Germline CDR1 and CDR2: SGHAT and FQNNGV. The junction had 6 bases not matched to a gene; V was cut back by 3 bases and J by 2 bases.

The chain couples TRBV5-6 to TRBJ1-1; 7 bases agree with TRBD1. Germline CDR1 is SGHDT and CDR2 is YYEEEE. J lost 0 bases, V lost 1 base, and 0 bases had no gene match. The CDR3 sequence is 14 residues long. Here the CDR3 reads CASSLTGVNTEAFF. Written as DNA, the CDR3 is TGTGCCAGCAGCTTGACAGGGGTGAACACTGAAGCTTTCTTT.

With regard to this clone: Mismatch with germline at one junction end may stem from a read error. The CDR3 is CSSSLMGGGYTF. The CDR3 DNA reads as TGTTCCAGCAGCTTAATGGGGGGTGGCTACACCTTC. The chain couples TRBV7-9 to TRBJ1-2, with D possibly matching TRBD1 (5 bases). CDR3 length: 12 amino acids. Germline CDR1 and CDR2: SEHNR and FQNEAQ (reference sequence).

The chain couples TRBV6-1 to TRBJ1-6; TRBD1 aligns across 7 bases. The CDR3 runs to 15 residues. The V segment lost 4 bases and the J segment 7 bases; nucleotides outside the gene matches: 7. Germline V CDR1 and CDR2: MNHNS, SASEGT. This chain's CDR3 is CASSVEGAGNSPLHF. The CDR3 DNA follows: TGTGCCAGCAGTGTGGAGGGGGCGGGAAATTCACCCCTCCACTTT.

The V and J genes are TRBV20-1 and TRBJ1-1; unclear D gene. The CDR3 has 11 residues. Germline V CDR1 and CDR2: DFQATT, SNEGSKA (reference sequence). CDR3 in amino acids: CSAPSYTEAFF. Here the CDR3 DNA reads TGCAGCGCTCCGTCTTATACTGAAGCTTTCTTT.

In DNA, the CDR3 is TGCGCCAGCAGCCAAGAACCTACTAGTCTCCATGAGCAGTTCTTC. It encodes CASSQEPTSLHEQFF. The V gene is TRBV4-3, the J gene TRBJ2-1; D is possibly TRBD2 (5 bases). Trimming removed 0 bases from V and 8 bases from J, with 14 bases in between. This CDR3 spans 15 amino acids. The germline V gene encodes CDR1 LGHNA and CDR2 YSLEER.

This clone was observed a handful of times. J is TRBJ1-2 and V is TRBV6-5, with D perhaps TRBD1 (6 bases). Germline-derived CDR1 and CDR2 are MNHEY and SVGAGI. Trimming cost V 6 bases and J 1 base, with 15 bases left between them. The CDR3 has 15 amino acids. The CDR3 nucleotides are TGTGCCAGCAGCCTTACAGGGACCTTTAACTATGGCTACACCTTC. It yields the protein CASSLTGTFNYGYTF.

The V call is TRBV4-3, the J call TRBJ2-4; D ambiguous. The CDR3 length is 16 residues. Germline loops: CDR1 LGHNA, CDR2 YSLEER. V lost 0 bases and J lost 3, with 12 bases in between. CDR3 amino acids: CASSQDTGFGKNIQYF. In nucleotides, the CDR3 is TGCGCCAGCAGCCAAGATACGGGTTTTGGCAAAAACATTCAGTACTTC.

The sample holds one count of this clone. The chain has TRBV5-1 and TRBJ2-7, with 13 positions matching TRBD2. The CDR3 is 16 amino acids. After removal of 0 bases from V and 7 bases from J, the junction contained 7 bases not matched to a gene. The germline CDR1 and CDR2 sequences are SGHRS and YFSETQ. The CDR3 is CASSLAPGLAGREQYF. The CDR3 DNA follows: TGCGCCAGCAGCTTGGCCCCGGGACTAGCGGGACGTGAGCAGTACTTC.

The CDR3: CASSSGQGIPYEQYF. Written as DNA, the CDR3 is TGCGCCAGCAGCTCGGGTCAGGGGATCCCCTACGAGCAGTACTTC. The rearrangement joins TRBV5-1 to TRBJ2-7; maybe TRBD1 (6 bases). Germline V gene lookup returns CDR1 SGHRS and CDR2 YFSETQ. The V and J ends lost 3 bases and 2 bases respectively, with 15 bases between them. The CDR3 is made up of 15 amino acids.

CDR3: CASSSSGRWGNEQFF. The CDR3 DNA sequence: TGTGCCAGCAGTTCTAGCGGGAGATGGGGCAATGAGCAGTTCTTC. The chain joins TRBV6-5 to TRBJ2-1, with 10 nucleotides matching TRBD2. The germline V gene encodes CDR1 MNHEY and CDR2 SVGAGI. The V gene end was trimmed by 4 bases and the J gene end by 6 bases; junction bases not matched to a gene: 6. The CDR3 has 15 residues.

The CDR3 sequence: CASSQGTDTQYF. The CDR3 DNA sequence: TGTGCCAGCAGCCAGGGGACCGATACGCAGTATTTT. The chain combines TRBV6-6 with TRBJ2-3, with D tentatively TRBD1 (6 bases). From germline, CDR1 is MNHNY and CDR2 SVGAGI (reference sequence). This CDR3 spans 12 amino acids. V dropped 6 bases and J dropped 6 bases, with 10 bases sitting between them.

The chain employs TRBV7-2 and TRBJ2-1; 12 bases line up with TRBD2. The CDR3 spans 17 residues. V gave up 1 base and J gave up 0 bases; unmatched junction bases: 1. Germline-derived CDR1 and CDR2 are SGHTA and FQGNSA. Here the CDR3 DNA reads TGTGCCAGCAGCTTAGAACTAGCGGGAGGCTCCTACAATGAGCAGTTCTTC. Its protein is CASSLELAGGSYNEQFF. Variable domain in full (rest from reference TRBV7-2 and TRBJ2-1): GAGVSQSPSNKVTEKGKDVELRCDPISGHTALYWYRQSLGQGLEFLIYFQGNSAPDKSGLPSDRFSAERTGGSVSTLTIQRTQQEDSAVYLCASSLELAGGSYNEQFFGPGTRLTVL.

The chain employs TRBV7-9 and TRBJ1-2; possibly TRBD1 for D (5 bases). V was clipped by 2 bases and J by 6 bases, with 16 bases between them. CDR3 length: 15 amino acids. CDR1 and CDR2 from the germline V gene are SEHNR and FQNEAQ (reference sequence). CDR3 in DNA: TGTGCCAGCAGCTTACAGGGTGTGCCACGGAATGGCTACACCTTC. Translating gives CASSLQGVPRNGYTF.

V and J are TRBV6-5 and TRBJ1-1, with TRBD1 identical over 9 bases. CDR1 is MNHEY and CDR2 is SVGAGI in the germline V gene. Trimming at V came to 2 bases and at J to 3 bases, leaving 4 bases not matched to a gene. The CDR3 contains 15 residues. The CDR3 sequence: CASSYTGTGYTEAFF. DNA of the CDR3: TGTGCCAGCAGTTACACAGGGACAGGGTACACTGAAGCTTTCTTT.

The J gene is TRBJ2-1, the V gene TRBV27, with TRBD2 matching 7 bases. Germline CDR1 MNHEY, CDR2 SMNVEV (reference sequence). This CDR3 is 13 amino acids long. The trim removed 5 bases at V and 6 bases at J, leaving 4 bases unmatched. CDR3 in DNA: TGTGCCAGCAGTCCTCGACTAGCCAATGAGCAGTTCTTC. Amino acids: CASSPRLANEQFF.

The chain is built from TRBV6-6 and TRBJ2-7, with a tentative D call TRBD1 (7 bases). CDR1 MNHNY and CDR2 SVGAGI come from the germline V gene (reference sequence). The CDR3 totals 13 residues. Trimming pared 6 bases from V and 3 bases from J, leaving 12 bases between. This CDR3 is CASSRGDLYEQYF. In nucleotides, the CDR3 is TGTGCCAGCAGCAGGGGGGATCTCTACGAGCAGTACTTC.

The gene calls are TRBV2 and TRBJ2-7, with a weak D call TRBD1 (6 bases). Germline V gene lookup returns CDR1 SNHLY and CDR2 FYNNEI. The V and J ends lost 4 bases and 2 bases respectively, with 9 bases between them. This CDR3 contains 13 residues. The CDR3: CASSVWDTYEQYF. CDR3 in DNA: TGTGCCAGCAGTGTTTGGGACACCTACGAGCAGTACTTC.

The chain carries TRBV4-1 and TRBJ2-2, with 14 bases lining up with TRBD2. Germline-derived CDR1 and CDR2 are MGHRA and YSYEKL. Trimming took 3 bases from V and 11 from J; bases not matched to a gene: 14. The CDR3 covers 18 residues. DNA for the CDR3: TGCGCCAGCAGCCATCACCGACTAGCGGGAGGGCCTTATCACGAGCTGTTTTTT. Protein sequence: CASSHHRLAGGPYHELFF.

The chain couples TRBV5-1 to TRBJ1-2; 7 nucleotides agree with TRBD1. CDR3 length equals 14 residues. Trimming took 3 bases from V and 1 from J; bases not matched to a gene: 3. Germline V gives CDR1 SGHRS, CDR2 YFSETQ. CDR3 loop: CASSSYRGNYGYTF. CDR3 DNA: TGCGCCAGCAGCTCCTACAGGGGTAACTATGGCTACACCTTC.